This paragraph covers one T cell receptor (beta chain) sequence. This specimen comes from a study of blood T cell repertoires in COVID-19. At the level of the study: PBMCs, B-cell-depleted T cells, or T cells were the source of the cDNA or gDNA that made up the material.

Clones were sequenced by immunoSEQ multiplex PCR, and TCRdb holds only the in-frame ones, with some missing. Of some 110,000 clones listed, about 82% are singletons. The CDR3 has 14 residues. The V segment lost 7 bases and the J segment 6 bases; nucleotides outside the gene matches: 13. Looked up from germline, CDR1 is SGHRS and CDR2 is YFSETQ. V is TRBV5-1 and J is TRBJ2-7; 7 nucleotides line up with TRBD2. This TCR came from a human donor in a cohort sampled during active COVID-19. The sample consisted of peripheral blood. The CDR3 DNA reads TGCGCCAGCGTGTTTGGGGCGGGAGTAGGCGAGCAGTACTTC. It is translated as CASVFGAGVGEQYF.